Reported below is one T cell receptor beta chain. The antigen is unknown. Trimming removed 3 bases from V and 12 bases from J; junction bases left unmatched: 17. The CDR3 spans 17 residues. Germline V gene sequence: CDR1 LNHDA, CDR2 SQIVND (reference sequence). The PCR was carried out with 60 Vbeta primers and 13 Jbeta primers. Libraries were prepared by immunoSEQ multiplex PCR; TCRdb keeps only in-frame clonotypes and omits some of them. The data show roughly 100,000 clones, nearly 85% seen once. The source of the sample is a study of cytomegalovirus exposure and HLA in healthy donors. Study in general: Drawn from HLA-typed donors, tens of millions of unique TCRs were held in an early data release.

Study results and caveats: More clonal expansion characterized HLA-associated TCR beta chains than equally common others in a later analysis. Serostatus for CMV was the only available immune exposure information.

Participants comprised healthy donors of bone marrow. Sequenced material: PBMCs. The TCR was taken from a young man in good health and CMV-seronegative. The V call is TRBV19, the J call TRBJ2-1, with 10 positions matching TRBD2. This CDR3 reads CASSMDRIGTSGMSQFF. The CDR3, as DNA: TGTGCCAGTAGTATGGATCGGATTGGTACTAGCGGGATGTCGCAGTTCTTC.